The text below deals with one T cell receptor (beta chain). Its antigen is not identified. The read terminates 3 residues before the CDR3 end, so the remaining end is supplied by the germline J gene. This record comes from a study of T cells in women clearing cervical HPV infection. Study-wide results and caveats: Associations may precede or follow infection; HPV-specific or memory T cells were not isolated.

Germline trimming cut 4 bases from V and 4 bases from J; bases unmatched to any gene: 5. This CDR3 comprises 13 residues. Germline V gene lookup returns CDR1 SQVTM and CDR2 ANQGSEA. Using immunoSEQ multiplex PCR, the repertoire was profiled, and TCRdb retains in-frame clones only, with some absent. Its table records 30,000 to 40,000 clones. The specimen was blood buffy coat. The clonotype was recovered from a woman aged 18-70 years with a cervical HPV16 infection that either progressed to CIN3+ or cleared (not recorded which). The V call is TRBV29-1, the J call TRBJ1-2; TRBD1 matches 8 bases. CDR3: CSVVRTGTYGYTF. The CDR3 bases that were read are TGCAGCGTTGTACGGACAGGGACCTATGGC.